This TCR beta chain was found in a study of blood T cells in healthy people across ages (dated by TCRdb to 2013 to 2016). Regarding the complete study: In model experiments, template switching captured roughly one uniquely barcoded TCR beta cDNA molecule for every two T cells. Two additional independent replicas of 1 million unique cDNA reads from the same blood draw were analyzed for two donors (one aged 18 to 29 and one aged 80 or older). The donors were split into four age groups: young (average about 15 years), middle-aged (roughly 40), aged (about 56) and long-lived (roughly 77). Donors of different ages were randomly distributed across sequencing lanes to avoid experimental bias. The study measured age-related changes in TCR beta repertoire diversity using deep sequencing normalized with unique cDNA molecular identifiers. General study outcomes and caveats: A strong correlation was found between observed TCR beta diversity and the percentage of naive T cells measured by flow cytometry. Because profiling used bulk unsorted PBMCs, naive and antigen-experienced compartments could not be compared conclusively. Observed TCR beta diversity per million T cells fell roughly linearly with age, and a significant reduction was already apparent by age around 36. Estimates of total diversity based on one million sequenced T cells were considered lower bounds and underestimates. Because donor CMV infection status was unknown, age-related changes in expanded clonotypes were potentially confounded. Compared with the aged group, the long-lived group had more naive CD4+ T cells, fewer expanded clones and increased TCR diversity, suggesting age selection.

The library was made by 5' RACE. The sequencing machine was an Illumina HiSeq 2500. A second roughly 6 to 11 cycle PCR used a sample-barcoded 5' primer and a J-beta primer mix. Each TCR beta cDNA molecule received a unique molecular identifier from a template-switch 5' adaptor carrying 12 random nucleotides. Each sample yielded at least 3 million CDR3-containing paired-end reads. All of the RNA was converted into first-strand cDNA using the Mint cDNA synthesis kit, with a TRBC-specific oligonucleotide serving as the primer. Following uracil-DNA glycosylase treatment, all cDNA underwent a first 18-cycle PCR with the universal primers M1SS and BC2_uni_R. Regarding the original processing steps: For normalization, 1 million high-quality reads, each with a distinct molecular identifier, were randomly selected from each sample. Instead of being binned into consensus sequences, reads with shared molecular identifiers were discarded. MiTCR, set to a Q25 quality threshold and the strictest error-elimination algorithm, was used for CDR3 identification, clonotype clustering and error correction. A nonparametric unseen species model with Euler transformation was used to estimate lower-bound total TCR beta diversity. TCRdb redid the processing of the public reads, applying fastp at Q25 and MiXCR, and retained in-frame beta chains. CDR3 protein duplicates are merged, each entry listing the most common genes and DNA. These V and J calls originate from TCRdb's pipeline instead of the authors' own analysis. This sample holds about 1.5 million distinct CDR3 sequences; 40% to 45% were observed only once. About 4% of the sample rests with the top ten.

In the germline V gene, CDR1 corresponds to SGHRS and CDR2 to YFSETQ. The CDR3 runs 12 amino acids, cysteine and phenylalanine included. Only the CDR3 part of the read is kept: 36 bases, read in frame from the first base. Systemically healthy Caucasian individuals from Russia, approximately 39 in total and aged 6 to 90 years, were included as donors. Each donor gave ten milliliters of peripheral blood, collected into EDTA-treated Vacutainer tubes. Ficoll-Paque density-gradient centrifugation was used to isolate PBMCs, with at least 6 million obtained per sample. Total RNA was extracted from PBMCs with Trizol reagent, with at least 6 micrograms obtained per sample. The percentages of naive CD45RAhigh/CD27high T cells were determined by flow cytometry on a PBMC aliquot from every donor. The sample holds many counts of this clonotype. What this receptor recognizes is not known. Its ends do not fully match the called genes, so a read error is possible.

Rearrangement joined TRBV5-1 to TRBJ2-5, with no reliable assignment of the D segment. What was sequenced was blood. The source of this sequence is a young woman in good health. CDR3 sequence: CASSSNQETQYF. The sequence in DNA is TGTGCCAGCAGTTCGAATCAAGAGACCCAGTACTTC.